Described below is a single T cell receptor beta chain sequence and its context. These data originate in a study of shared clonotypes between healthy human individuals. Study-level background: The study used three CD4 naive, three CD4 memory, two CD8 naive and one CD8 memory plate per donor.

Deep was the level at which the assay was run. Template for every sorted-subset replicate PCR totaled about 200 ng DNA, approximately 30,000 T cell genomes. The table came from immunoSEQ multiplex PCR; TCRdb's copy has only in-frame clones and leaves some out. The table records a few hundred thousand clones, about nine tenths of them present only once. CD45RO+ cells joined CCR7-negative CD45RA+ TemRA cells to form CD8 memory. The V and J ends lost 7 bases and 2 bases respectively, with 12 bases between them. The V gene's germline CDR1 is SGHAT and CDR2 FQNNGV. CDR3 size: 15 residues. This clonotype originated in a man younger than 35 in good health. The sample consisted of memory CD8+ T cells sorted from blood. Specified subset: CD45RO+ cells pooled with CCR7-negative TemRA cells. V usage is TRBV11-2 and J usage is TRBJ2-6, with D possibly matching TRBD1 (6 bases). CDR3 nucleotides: TGTGCCAGCACCGACAGGTGGACTGGGGCCAACGTCCTGACTTTC. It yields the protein CASTDRWTGANVLTF. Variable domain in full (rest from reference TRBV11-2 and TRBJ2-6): EAGVAQSPRYKIIEKRQSVAFWCNPISGHATLYWYQQILGQGPKLLIQFQNNGVVDDSQLPKDRFSAERLKGVDSTLKIQPAKLEDSAVYLCASTDRWTGANVLTFGAGSRLTVL.